This T cell receptor beta chain was sequenced during a study of blood T cell repertoires in COVID-19. Study-level information: Italy, Spain and the United States were the sources of the convalescent and acute COVID-19 samples.

The protocol was immunoSEQ multiplex PCR, while the TCRdb copy is restricted to in-frame clones and leaves out a portion. The table has under 500,000 clones, roughly 85% seen once; the top ten hold over 1.5%. This clone was observed a handful of times. Participants' reported clinical history set cohort assignment. The CDR3 length is 13 residues. V lost 8 bases to trimming and J lost 3 bases; unmatched junction nucleotides: 4. The chain joins TRBV12-3 or TRBV12-4 to TRBJ1-5, with 7 bases lining up with TRBD1. Sequenced sample: PBMCs or T cells enriched from blood (not recorded which). The receptor was isolated from a woman younger than 30 with acute COVID-19. The DNA of the CDR3 is TGTGCCAGCGGGACAGTCCACAATCAGCCCCAGCATTTT. Its translation: CASGTVHNQPQHF.